What follows are 32 T cell receptor beta chains derived from one specimen sequenced in a study of blood T cell repertoires in COVID-19. The protocol was immunoSEQ multiplex PCR, while the TCRdb copy is restricted to in-frame clones and leaves out a portion. The data contain roughly 400,000 clones, around 87% of them singletons. Sequencing was performed on PBMCs or T cells enriched from blood (not recorded which). Receptor source: a woman aged 50 to 60 who had recovered from COVID-19.

The rearrangement links TRBV4-3 to TRBJ1-6; tentative D call: TRBD1 (5 bases). V was pared by 3 bases and J by 4 bases, with 13 bases between. Germline V gene data show CDR1 as LGHNA and CDR2 as YSLEER. The CDR3 consists of 16 residues. CDR3 sequence: CASSQEDRSYNSPLHF. DNA of the CDR3: TGCGCCAGCAGCCAGGAAGACAGAAGTTATAATTCACCCCTCCACTTT.

The rearrangement uses TRBV4-3 and TRBJ2-2; the match to TRBD1 covers 9 bases. The CDR3 has 18 amino acids. Germline loops: CDR1 LGHNA, CDR2 YSLEER. V lost 0 bases, J lost 5 bases, and 10 bases stayed unmatched. The CDR3 is CASSQDVAGQGLTGELFF. The CDR3 nucleotides are TGCGCCAGCAGCCAAGATGTAGCCGGACAGGGGTTAACCGGGGAGCTGTTTTTT.

This clone showed up just once. This chain links TRBV19 with TRBJ1-5; 7 bases match TRBD1. Germline-derived CDR1 and CDR2 are LNHDA and SQIVND (reference sequence). The CDR3 runs to 14 residues. The V segment lost 5 bases and the J segment 0 bases; nucleotides outside the gene matches: 1. In nucleotides, the CDR3 is TGTGCCAGTAGTTGGGACAGTAGCAATCAGCCCCAGCATTTT. It encodes CASSWDSSNQPQHF.

The chain carries TRBV5-1 and TRBJ1-1; maybe TRBD1 (5 bases). V was shortened by 4 bases and J by 2 bases, with 12 bases between the two germline ends. Germline V CDR1 and CDR2: SGHRS, YFSETQ. This CDR3 has 14 amino acids. CDR3 nucleotide sequence: TGCGCCAGCAGCAAGCGGGGGGGAAACACTGAAGCTTTCTTT. Its translation is CASSKRGGNTEAFF.

This clone was observed a few times. The chain has TRBV25-1 and TRBJ1-2, with a tentative D call TRBD1 (6 bases). Germline V gene lookup returns CDR1 MGHDK and CDR2 SYGVNS. V gave up 4 bases and J gave up 0 bases, with 12 bases separating them. This CDR3 is built from 15 residues. The CDR3 here is CASSVRGGANYGYTF. Written as DNA, the CDR3 is TGTGCCAGCAGTGTGCGAGGGGGGGCTAACTATGGCTACACCTTC.

The chain recombines TRBV6-5 with TRBJ1-3; no clear D. V was clipped by 6 bases and J by 4 bases, with 16 bases between them. The CDR3 is 15 residues long. The germline gives CDR1 MNHEY, CDR2 SVGAGI. The DNA for the CDR3 is TGTGCCAGCAGCCGCGCGGGAGGAGGGGGAAACACCATATATTTT. Translation: CASSRAGGGGNTIYF.

CDR3 in amino acids: CAWNRGLGSPLHF. The CDR3 coding sequence is TGTGCCTGGAACAGGGGGCTGGGTTCACCCCTCCACTTT. V is TRBV30 and J is TRBJ1-6; the match to TRBD1 covers 9 bases. Germline loops: CDR1 GTSNPN, CDR2 SVGIG (reference sequence). V lost 4 bases and J lost 9; bases outside the gene matches: 4. CDR3 size: 13 residues.

CDR3 residues: CASSQDAANSPLHF. The CDR3 coding sequence is TGTGCCAGCAGCCAAGATGCGGCTAATTCACCCCTCCACTTT. The V gene is TRBV3-1 (or the pseudogene TRBV3-2), the J gene TRBJ1-6, with no clear D. CDR3 length: 14 amino acids. Trimming removed 0 bases from V and 6 bases from J, with 6 bases in between. CDR1 is LGHDT, CDR2 YNNKEL, per germline (reference sequence).

The V call is TRBV4-2, the J call TRBJ2-1; possible D gene TRBD2, 5 bases. V lost 0 bases to trimming and J lost 12 bases, with 18 bases between them. The CDR3 runs 15 residues. CDR1 and CDR2 (germline): LGHNA, YNFKEQ. For the CDR3, the DNA is TGTGCCAGCAGCCAAGATACTTCTGCGTTACTAGGGCAGTTCTTC. This codes for CASSQDTSALLGQFF.

V is TRBV2 and J is TRBJ1-2; 7 bases line up with TRBD1. The CDR3 sequence is 15 residues long. J lost 4 bases, V lost 4 bases, and 9 bases had no gene match. Germline assignment: CDR1 SNHLY and CDR2 FYNNEI. The CDR3 region is CASSVTGDRGYGYTF. CDR3 nucleotides: TGTGCCAGCAGTGTCACCGGGGACAGAGGCTATGGCTACACCTTC.

This chain joins TRBV19 and TRBJ2-5; the D gene is possibly TRBD1 (7 bases). This CDR3 region has 14 residues. V was trimmed by 9 bases and J by 1 base, leaving 15 bases between them. Per germline, CDR1 LNHDA and CDR2 SQIVND (reference sequence). The CDR3 loop reads CASRGARFQETQYF. CDR3 DNA: TGTGCCAGCAGGGGGGCCCGGTTCCAAGAGACCCAGTACTTC. Combining the CDR3 with reference TRBV19 and TRBJ2-5 gives the whole variable domain DGGITQSPKYLFRKEGQNVTLSCEQNLNHDAMYWYRQDPGQGLRLIYYSQIVNDFQKGDIAEGYSVSREKKESFPLTVTSAQKNPTAFYLCASRGARFQETQYFGPGTRLLVL.

The chain links TRBV15 to TRBJ1-2; D is unresolved. V lost 0 bases and J 2 bases, leaving 7 bases between the germline ends. The CDR3 spans 14 residues. Germline lookup yields CDR1 LNHNV and CDR2 YYDKDF (reference sequence). CDR3 nucleotides: TGTGCCACCAGCAGAGACGTCGCGAACTATGGCTACACCTTC. Its translation: CATSRDVANYGYTF.

J is TRBJ1-2 and V is TRBV5-4; D uncertain. CDR3 length: 14 amino acids. Germline V gene sequence: CDR1 SGHNT, CDR2 YYREEE (reference sequence). V shed 0 bases and J shed 8 bases, with 14 bases lying between them. The CDR3 here is CASSLANGVQGYTF. The CDR3 DNA reads TGTGCCAGCAGCTTGGCAAATGGTGTGCAGGGCTACACCTTC.

This clone was found once. The chain carries TRBV3-1 (or the pseudogene TRBV3-2) and TRBJ1-1; D gene ambiguous. The CDR3 totals 14 residues. With 1 base removed from V and 0 bases from J, the gap between germline ends came to 6 bases. Germline V lookup: CDR1 LGHDT, CDR2 YNNKEL (reference sequence). CDR3 DNA: TGTGCCAGCAGCCAAGGACTTATGAACACTGAAGCTTTCTTT. This codes for CASSQGLMNTEAFF.

The V call is TRBV28, the J call TRBJ2-7; D is perhaps TRBD2 (5 bases). Germline lookup yields CDR1 MDHEN and CDR2 SYDVKM. Trimming removed 5 bases from V and 4 bases from J, with 15 bases in between. The CDR3 consists of 14 residues. CDR3 in amino acids: CASSSGPYSYEQYF. The CDR3, as DNA: TGTGCCAGCAGTAGCGGACCCTACTCTTACGAGCAGTACTTC.

The rearrangement joins TRBV27 to TRBJ1-1; possible D gene TRBD1, 5 bases. CDR3 length equals 14 residues. Trimming cost V 3 bases and J 1 base, with 9 bases left between them. Germline V lookup: CDR1 MNHEY, CDR2 SMNVEV (reference sequence). The CDR3 sequence: CASSLTAWNTEAFF. For the CDR3, the DNA is TGTGCCAGCAGTTTGACAGCCTGGAACACTGAAGCTTTCTTT.

The rearrangement joins TRBV15 to TRBJ2-1; 9 bases are a match to TRBD1. In germline, CDR1 is LNHNV, CDR2 YYDKDF (reference sequence). The CDR3 is made up of 15 amino acids. V was pared by 1 base and J by 5 bases, with 3 bases of the junction left unmatched. The CDR3 protein is CATSRVGTGNNEQFF. The CDR3 DNA follows: TGTGCCACCAGCAGAGTGGGGACAGGGAACAATGAGCAGTTCTTC.

This clone showed up just once. J is TRBJ1-2 and V is TRBV18; D gene uncertain. The CDR3 consists of 13 residues. Germline V CDR1 and CDR2: KGHSH, LQKENI. V was clipped by 2 bases and J by 4 bases, with 8 bases between them. The CDR3 protein is CASSPFKAYGYTF. DNA of the CDR3: TGTGCCAGCTCACCATTCAAAGCCTATGGCTACACCTTC. The entire variable domain, with the rest obtained from reference TRBV18 and TRBJ1-2, is as follows: NAGVMQNPRHLVRRRGQEARLRCSPMKGHSHVYWYRQLPEEGLKFMVYLQKENIIDESGMPKERFSAEFPKEGPSILRIQQVVRGDSAAYFCASSPFKAYGYTFGSGTRLTVV.

The chain joins TRBV9 to TRBJ1-5, with 7 positions matching TRBD1. Looked up from germline, CDR1 is SGDLS and CDR2 is YYNGEE. The trim removed 3 bases at V and 9 bases at J, leaving 6 bases unmatched. The CDR3 runs 13 residues. CDR3 in DNA: TGTGCCAGCAGCGGGGGGACAGAACCGCCCCAGCATTTT. Translated, it gives CASSGGTEPPQHF.

The genes are TRBV2 and TRBJ2-6; D remains unclear. CDR3 length: 13 residues. Germline V lookup: CDR1 SNHLY, CDR2 FYNNEI. Trimming shortened V by 7 bases and J by 4 bases, and 8 bases separated the two germline ends. The DNA of the CDR3 is TGTGCCAGCACCCTTCTCGGGGCCAACGTCCTGACTTTC. This gives the protein CASTLLGANVLTF.

The gene calls are TRBV28 and TRBJ2-5, with 9 positions matching TRBD2. CDR1 and CDR2 (germline): MDHEN, SYDVKM. Germline trimming cut 5 bases from V and 5 bases from J; bases unmatched to any gene: 9. The CDR3 loop spans 15 amino acids. The CDR3: CASSPSGGGAETQYF. The CDR3 DNA reads TGTGCCAGCAGTCCCTCCGGCGGGGGGGCTGAGACCCAGTACTTC.

This chain joins TRBV5-1 and TRBJ2-3, with TRBD1 identical over 9 bases. The germline gives CDR1 SGHRS, CDR2 YFSETQ. The V gene end was trimmed by 3 bases and the J gene end by 7 bases; junction bases not matched to a gene: 9. The CDR3 loop spans 15 amino acids. The DNA for the CDR3 is TGCGCCAGCAGCTCCGGGACAGGGATAATTTATACGCAGTATTTT. As protein: CASSSGTGIIYTQYF.

The V call is TRBV6-2 or TRBV6-3, the J call TRBJ2-7; D is undetermined. V was shortened by 1 base and J by 2 bases, with 9 bases between the two germline ends. CDR1 and CDR2 (germline): MNHEY, SVGEGT. The CDR3 loop spans 14 amino acids. CDR3 amino acids: CASSYWAGTYEQYF. The CDR3 DNA reads as TGTGCCAGCAGTTACTGGGCCGGAACCTACGAGCAGTACTTC.

The chain is built from TRBV18 and TRBJ2-7; no reliable D call. The CDR3 runs to 15 residues. Trimming took 3 bases from V and 1 from J, leaving 13 bases between them. Germline V lookup: CDR1 KGHSH, CDR2 LQKENI. The CDR3 spells CASSPPDSTSYEQYF. The CDR3 bases are TGTGCCAGCTCACCCCCTGACTCCACGTCCTACGAGCAGTACTTC.

The chain couples TRBV5-1 to TRBJ1-3; the D gene is possibly TRBD1 (6 bases). Germline CDR1 SGHRS, CDR2 YFSETQ. The CDR3 has 17 amino acids. Trimming left V 4 bases short and J 2 bases short, with 19 bases between. CDR3 in DNA: TGCGCCAGCAGCCCAAACGCCCTAGGGGGGGCTGGAAACACCATATATTTT. It encodes CASSPNALGGAGNTIYF.

The chain is built from TRBV9 and TRBJ2-3, with 9 bases aligning to TRBD2. With V trimmed by 0 bases and J by 3 bases, 2 bases remained unmatched. Germline CDR1 and CDR2: SGDLS and YYNGEE. This CDR3 has 15 residues. This CDR3 reads CASSVDGLATDTQYF. DNA for the CDR3: TGTGCCAGCAGCGTAGACGGACTAGCGACAGATACGCAGTATTTT.

V is TRBV12-3 or TRBV12-4 and J is TRBJ2-1, with a weak D call TRBD1 (5 bases). The V gene lost 3 bases and the J gene lost 12 bases, with 12 bases spanning the gap. The CDR3 runs 12 residues. This chain's CDR3 is CASSFRGYGQFF. The CDR3 nucleotides read TGTGCCAGCAGTTTTAGGGGCTACGGGCAGTTCTTC.

The chain recombines TRBV5-5 with TRBJ2-3; D perhaps matches TRBD1 (5 bases). The CDR3 is 15 amino acids. Between the trimmed V and J ends, which lost 0 bases and 4 bases, there was a span of 12 bases. Germline CDR1 SGHKS, CDR2 YYEKEE (reference sequence). In DNA form, the CDR3 reads TGTGCCAGCAGCTTGGAGCCAGGGCGCCCAGATACGCAGTATTTT. This translates into CASSLEPGRPDTQYF.

The CDR3 coding sequence is TGTGCCAGCAGGATCCGGGGCTACAATGAGCAGTTCTTC. It specifies CASRIRGYNEQFF. This chain connects TRBV28 to TRBJ2-1; perhaps TRBD2 as D (5 bases). The CDR3 has 13 residues. V lost 6 bases and J 3 bases, leaving 9 bases between the germline ends. The V gene's germline CDR1 is MDHEN and CDR2 SYDVKM.

The chain links TRBV5-6 to TRBJ2-5; TRBD2 matches at 8 bases. Germline lookup yields CDR1 SGHDT and CDR2 YYEEEE. This CDR3 is 16 amino acids long. J lost 4 bases, V lost 1 base, and 9 bases had no gene match. The CDR3 region has the DNA TGTGCCAGCAGCTTGCTGGGCGGGGGGTTCGGAGAGACCCAGTACTTC. Its translation: CASSLLGGGFGETQYF.

This clone occurred once. The J gene is TRBJ2-1, the V gene TRBV5-1; 9 bases agree with TRBD1. This CDR3 region has 20 residues. Germline V gene sequence: CDR1 SGHRS, CDR2 YFSETQ. After removal of 7 bases from V and 0 bases from J, the junction contained 20 bases not matched to a gene. The CDR3, as DNA: TGCGCCAGCGCACCCAACTCATTGCCGAAACAGGGGGCCTCCTACAATGAGCAGTTCTTC. Its translation is CASAPNSLPKQGASYNEQFF.

V usage is TRBV19 and J usage is TRBJ2-1; tentative D call: TRBD2 (5 bases). The CDR3 is 15 amino acids. Germline lookup yields CDR1 LNHDA and CDR2 SQIVND (reference sequence). Trimming took off 7 bases at V and 7 bases at J, with 20 bases between the two ends. CDR3 sequence (DNA): TGTGCCAGTACCCTCGACGGACTCGCAGGAAATGAGCAGTTCTTC. The encoded protein is CASTLDGLAGNEQFF.